The 30 T cell receptor beta chains given below trace back to one sample, sequenced in a study of T cells after yellow fever vaccination. TCRdb analysed the 5' RACE reads with MiXCR anew, one entry per CDR3 protein. The repertoire has around 230,000 distinct CDR3 sequences, approximately 6.8% of them found once; the top ten carry roughly 1%. The sequences come from CD4+ T cells sorted from PBMCs, collected on the day of the yellow fever booster vaccination. The receptor set was obtained from a man aged 30 to 39 who received the YFV17D yellow fever vaccine.

This clonotype has ten or more counts. CDR3 DNA: TGCGCCAGCAGCGGCCAAGCCGGAGAAGCTTTCTTT. This encodes CASSGQAGEAFF. J is TRBJ1-1 and V is TRBV5-1; D is undetermined. CDR1 is SGHRS and CDR2 is YFSETQ in the germline V gene. The CDR3 has 12 residues. Trimming removed 4 bases from V and 8 bases from J, with 12 bases in between.

The chain uses TRBV6-1 and TRBJ2-3; the D call may be TRBD1 or TRBD2 (5 bases each). The germline CDR1 and CDR2 sequences are MNHNS and SASEGT. The CDR3 has 16 amino acids. V lost 6 bases and J 6 bases, leaving 22 bases between the germline ends. For the CDR3, the DNA is TGTGCCAGCAGACCGTTGGGACGCCTAACGGTTGATACGCAGTATTTT. Residues: CASRPLGRLTVDTQYF.

This clonotype was detected only a few times. The rearrangement uses TRBV7-9 and TRBJ2-7, with D uncertain. The CDR3 contains 17 residues. The V gene's germline CDR1 is SEHNR and CDR2 FQNEAQ (reference sequence). V lost 5 bases and J lost 0, with 20 bases in between. CDR3 sequence: CASSHPRTFPYSYEQYF. The CDR3 DNA reads as TGTGCCAGCAGCCACCCACGGACCTTCCCCTACTCCTACGAGCAGTACTTC.

This clonotype has a count of ten or more. V gene TRBV7-2 combines with J gene TRBJ2-7; TRBD2 agrees at 7 bases. There are 15 residues in the CDR3. The trim removed 5 bases at V and 0 bases at J, leaving 7 bases unmatched. Germline V gene data show CDR1 as SGHTA and CDR2 as FQGNSA. Written as DNA, the CDR3 is TGTGCCAGCAGCCCTCTTCCGGGAGGCTCCTACGAGCAGTACTTC. As protein: CASSPLPGGSYEQYF.

The V call is TRBV20-1, the J call TRBJ1-2; a weak D match, TRBD1 (5 bases). The V gene lost 6 bases and the J gene lost 7 bases, with 15 bases spanning the gap. Germline V gene data show CDR1 as DFQATT and CDR2 as SNEGSKA (reference sequence). The CDR3 is 12 residues long. The CDR3 sequence: CSALSEGFGYTF. The CDR3, as DNA: TGCAGTGCCCTATCGGAGGGGTTTGGCTACACCTTC.

This chain uses TRBV20-1 with TRBJ2-2; 8 nucleotides agree with TRBD1. The CDR3 runs to 14 residues. Trimming took 2 bases from V and 6 from J; bases not matched to a gene: 5. Germline CDR1 reads DFQATT; CDR2 reads SNEGSKA (reference sequence). CDR3 in amino acids: CSARPDREAGELFF. DNA of the CDR3: TGCAGTGCTAGACCGGACAGGGAGGCCGGGGAGCTGTTTTTT.

This clonotype was counted only a few times. This chain connects TRBV11-2 to TRBJ2-4, with a possible D match to TRBD1 (7 bases). Germline V gene sequence: CDR1 SGHAT, CDR2 FQNNGV. The CDR3 runs 18 residues. Trimming took off 5 bases at V and 2 bases at J, with 22 bases between the two ends. CDR3 sequence reads: CASSPKGIRGVSKNIQYF. CDR3 nucleotide sequence: TGTGCCAGCAGCCCTAAGGGTATCAGGGGGGTATCCAAAAACATTCAGTACTTC.

This clonotype was seen many times. This rearrangement joins TRBV20-1 to TRBJ2-7; 8 nucleotides line up with TRBD2. This CDR3 is built from 15 residues. With 3 bases clipped from V and 7 bases from J, the junction kept 14 bases outside the gene matches. Germline CDR1 is DFQATT and CDR2 is SNEGSKA (reference sequence). The CDR3 sequence is CSASFTSGLLGEQYF. CDR3 coding DNA: TGCAGTGCTAGTTTTACTAGCGGCCTCCTGGGAGAGCAGTACTTC.

In its sample, this clonotype was seen a few times. The CDR3 region has the DNA TGTGCCAGCGTCCCGGGACAGGGGGGGTACAATGAGCAGTTCTTC. Amino acid sequence: CASVPGQGGYNEQFF. This chain connects TRBV5-5 to TRBJ2-1; 11 bases are a match to TRBD1. This CDR3 comprises 15 residues. V gave up 7 bases and J gave up 4 bases; unmatched junction bases: 7. Germline CDR1 is SGHKS and CDR2 is YYEKEE (reference sequence).

This clonotype was counted ten times or more. The CDR3 loop is CASSQGQGAGELFF. CDR3 DNA sequence: TGTGCCAGCAGCCAGGGACAGGGAGCCGGGGAGCTGTTTTTT. The chain combines TRBV7-2 with TRBJ2-2; 9 bases line up with TRBD1. The CDR3 extends over 14 amino acids. V gave up 5 bases and J gave up 6 bases; unmatched junction bases: 4. Germline V gene data show CDR1 as SGHTA and CDR2 as FQGNSA.

This chain uses TRBV20-1 with TRBJ2-7, with D perhaps matching TRBD1 (6 bases). Trimming took 5 bases from V and 2 from J, leaving 10 bases between them. Germline V lookup: CDR1 DFQATT, CDR2 SNEGSKA (reference sequence). The CDR3 length is 12 residues. CDR3 residues: CSAAQGTYEQYF. The CDR3 DNA is TGCAGTGCTGCACAGGGAACCTACGAGCAGTACTTC.

This sequence joins TRBV5-4 and TRBJ2-1; 8 bases match TRBD2. Germline V gene sequence: CDR1 SGHNT, CDR2 YYREEE (reference sequence). This CDR3 has 16 residues. V gave up 3 bases and J gave up 6 bases; unmatched junction bases: 11. This CDR3 reads CASSSAAGGRVNEQFF. CDR3 in DNA: TGTGCCAGCAGCTCTGCGGCGGGGGGACGGGTCAATGAGCAGTTCTTC. Filled out from reference TRBV5-4 and TRBJ2-1, the complete variable domain reads ETGVTQSPTHLIKTRGQQVTLRCSSQSGHNTVSWYQQALGQGPQFIFQYYREEENGRGNFPPRFSGLQFPNYSSELNVNALELDDSALYLCASSSAAGGRVNEQFFGPGTRLTVL.

The chain has TRBV20-1 and TRBJ1-1; D may be TRBD1 (5 bases). The CDR3 is 15 residues long. The V and J ends lost 4 bases and 2 bases respectively, with 17 bases between them. Germline CDR1 reads DFQATT; CDR2 reads SNEGSKA (reference sequence). The CDR3 nucleotides read TGCAGTGCTAACCACAGGAAAAATCTAAACACTGAAGCTTTCTTT. Its translation is CSANHRKNLNTEAFF.

J is TRBJ2-1 and V is TRBV5-1; weak D call: TRBD2 (5 bases). Trimming left V 0 bases short and J 0 bases short, with 13 bases between. The length of the CDR3 is 17 residues. Looked up from germline, CDR1 is SGHRS and CDR2 is YFSETQ. Written as DNA, the CDR3 is TGCGCCAGCAGCTTGGTGGGTGCGGGCCCCTCCTACAATGAGCAGTTCTTC. It specifies CASSLVGAGPSYNEQFF.

This clonotype was observed a handful of times. This chain uses TRBV5-5 with TRBJ2-3; 14 positions match TRBD2. The length of the CDR3 is 16 residues. The V and J ends lost 4 bases and 3 bases, in that order; junction bases with no gene match: 4. Germline values: CDR1 SGHKS, CDR2 YYEKEE (reference sequence). DNA of the CDR3: TGTGCCAGCAGCGAGGGACTAGCGGGAGATACAGATACGCAGTATTTT. Its translation: CASSEGLAGDTDTQYF.

Many counts were recorded for this clonotype. This sequence joins TRBV3-1 and TRBJ2-7, with D possibly matching TRBD2 (6 bases). V lost 0 bases to trimming and J lost 3 bases, with 15 bases between them. CDR3 length: 16 amino acids. Germline V gene lookup returns CDR1 LGHDT and CDR2 YNNKEL (reference sequence). CDR3 coding DNA: TGTGCCAGCAGCCAAGATCTGGAGGGGCCTAGCTACGAGCAGTACTTC. It codes for CASSQDLEGPSYEQYF.

The table lists this clonotype with many counts. The chain carries TRBV6-5 and TRBJ2-5, with unresolved D. CDR1 MNHEY and CDR2 SVGAGI come from the germline V gene. This CDR3 spans 13 amino acids. The V gene lost 3 bases and the J gene lost 1 base, with 6 bases spanning the gap. Here the CDR3 reads CASSYFLQETQYF. The CDR3 DNA follows: TGTGCCAGCAGTTATTTCCTCCAAGAGACCCAGTACTTC.

In this sample, this clonotype turned up many times. The chain uses TRBV20-1 and TRBJ2-3; the D is unclear. This CDR3 has 14 residues. Per the germline V gene, CDR1 is DFQATT and CDR2 is SNEGSKA (reference sequence). Trimming removed 3 bases at V and 0 bases at J, with 10 bases between. CDR3 coding DNA: TGCAGTGCTAGTTGGGCCCAGAGCACAGATACGCAGTATTTT. It specifies CSASWAQSTDTQYF.

This clonotype has only a few counts. This sequence joins TRBV18 and TRBJ2-2, with 10 bases fitting TRBD2. Germline V lookup: CDR1 KGHSH, CDR2 LQKENI. Germline trimming cut 4 bases from V and 5 bases from J; bases unmatched to any gene: 7. The CDR3 runs 16 residues. The CDR3 spells CASSRSGRTITGELFF. The CDR3 DNA sequence: TGTGCCAGCTCACGTAGCGGGAGGACGATAACCGGGGAGCTGTTTTTT.

The chain has TRBV5-6 and TRBJ2-1; D gene uncertain. The V end lost 2 bases, the J end lost 2 bases, and 11 bases lay between the germline ends. This CDR3 region has 15 residues. Germline V lookup: CDR1 SGHDT, CDR2 YYEEEE. CDR3 protein: CASSFWPTTYNEQFF. The DNA of the CDR3 is TGTGCCAGCAGCTTTTGGCCAACTACCTACAATGAGCAGTTCTTC.

This clonotype has a handful of counts. The genes are TRBV9 and TRBJ2-3; D is unresolved. The CDR3 sequence is 15 residues long. With 0 bases removed from V and 3 bases from J, the gap between germline ends came to 11 bases. Looked up from germline, CDR1 is SGDLS and CDR2 is YYNGEE. The CDR3 nucleotides are TGTGCCAGCAGCGTAGCTATATCATATACAGATACGCAGTATTTT. Protein product: CASSVAISYTDTQYF.

This clonotype was recorded at least ten times. The chain carries TRBV7-8 and TRBJ2-2; no clear D gene. The CDR3 consists of 15 residues. The germline V and J ends were trimmed by 3 bases and 4 bases, with 12 bases remaining between them. CDR1 and CDR2 from the germline V gene are SGHVS and FQNEAQ. CDR3 region: CASSFVAPATGELFF. The DNA of the CDR3 is TGTGCCAGCAGCTTTGTTGCCCCGGCCACCGGGGAGCTGTTTTTT.

The sample holds a few counts of this clonotype. The chain links TRBV12-3 or TRBV12-4 to TRBJ1-5; D is uncertain. Trimming pared 4 bases from V and 1 base from J, leaving 14 bases between. This CDR3 contains 16 residues. CDR3 in amino acids: CASSSGRFLSNQPQHF. CDR3 DNA sequence: TGTGCCAGCAGTTCCGGACGGTTTCTAAGCAATCAGCCCCAGCATTTT.

This clonotype was detected ten times or more. The V and J genes are TRBV20-1 and TRBJ2-3; D is ambiguous. The V end lost 3 bases, the J end lost 14 bases, and 9 bases lay between the germline ends. The CDR3 sequence is 9 residues long. Germline V gene data show CDR1 as DFQATT and CDR2 as SNEGSKA (reference sequence). Here the CDR3 reads CSASPHRYF. CDR3 DNA sequence: TGCAGTGCTAGTCCCCACAGGTATTTT.

This clonotype was counted many times. This sequence joins TRBV7-2 and TRBJ2-4; TRBD1 aligns across 7 bases. After removal of 5 bases from V and 5 bases from J, the junction contained 6 bases not matched to a gene. The germline CDR1 and CDR2 sequences are SGHTA and FQGNSA. This CDR3 has 14 amino acids. The CDR3 coding sequence is TGTGCCAGCAGCCGAGGGGGCAGTGAAAACATTCAGTACTTC. It yields the protein CASSRGGSENIQYF.

The V call is TRBV20-1, the J call TRBJ2-1; 14 bases map to TRBD2. The CDR3 extends over 24 amino acids. V lost 0 bases and J lost 0; bases outside the gene matches: 22. Looked up from germline, CDR1 is DFQATT and CDR2 is SNEGSKA (reference sequence). The CDR3 nucleotides are TGCAGTGCTAGAGATCCCGCCCGACTAGCGGGAGGGAGAGATTTATTCGGCTCCTACAATGAGCAGTTCTTC. Amino acid sequence: CSARDPARLAGGRDLFGSYNEQFF.

Of note for this clonotype: Since a much larger clone is just one base distant, this may be a read error. This chain links TRBV9 with TRBJ2-1; 9 positions agree with TRBD1. Germline assignment: CDR1 SGDLS and CDR2 YYNGEE. The V gene end was trimmed by 0 bases and the J gene end by 14 bases; junction bases not matched to a gene: 12. This CDR3 comprises 15 residues. CDR3 amino acids: CASSVESSPTGGKFF. The CDR3 DNA is TGTGCCAGCAGCGTAGAGTCGAGCCCTACAGGGGGCAAGTTCTTC.

This clonotype was found many times. The chain couples TRBV6-1 to TRBJ2-3, with 8 positions matching TRBD2. J lost 3 bases, V lost 5 bases, and 7 bases had no gene match. CDR1 MNHNS and CDR2 SASEGT come from the germline V gene. The CDR3 length is 15 residues. CDR3 sequence (DNA): TGTGCCAGCAGTCGCCCAGCGGGAGTGACAGATACGCAGTATTTT. Translating it yields CASSRPAGVTDTQYF.

This clonotype came up a few times. This chain links TRBV6-5 with TRBJ2-4; D is perhaps TRBD1 or TRBD2 (5 bases each). The CDR3 extends over 19 amino acids. In germline, CDR1 is MNHEY, CDR2 SVGAGI. Trimming took off 2 bases at V and 6 bases at J, with 26 bases between the two ends. The CDR3 reads CASSYSPPAGTQRGNIQYF. The CDR3 DNA follows: TGTGCCAGCAGTTACAGCCCACCAGCCGGGACCCAACGGGGAAACATTCAGTACTTC.

This clonotype turned up a few times. The chain combines TRBV10-3 with TRBJ2-3; 10 bases are shared with TRBD2. With V trimmed by 3 bases and J by 4 bases, 4 bases remained unmatched. CDR1 is ENHRY, CDR2 SYGVKD, per germline. CDR3 length: 15 residues. CDR3 bases: TGTGCCATCAGTGACCCTAGCGGGAGTGCAGATACGCAGTATTTT. Translation: CAISDPSGSADTQYF.